The sequence of this TCR beta chain was determined in a study of read filtering for tumor transcriptome and immune sequencing (dated by TCRdb to about 2020). Regarding the research as a whole: The cohort had around 18 male and some 15 female patients with a mean age of around 69 years, ranging from roughly 45 to 80. By revised international staging, roughly eight patients were R-ISS I, 16 were R-ISS II and 7 were R-ISS III. After DNase treatment, whole-transcriptome libraries were prepared with the TruSeq RNA Access Library Prep Kit. One main goal was a read-filtering strategy for immune repertoire data, in particular deciding whether clonotypes backed by only one read should be removed. Per sample, about 3.5 to 10.27 million TCR-region mapped reads were obtained with IR-seq, compared with only about 80 to 1,300 with RNA-seq. Using the same bone marrow samples, the study compared TCR repertoires obtained by targeted immune repertoire sequencing with those obtained by bulk whole-transcriptome sequencing. Points the paper makes about the study in general: The sorted CD138-negative fraction was a mixed bone marrow immune population, not purified T cells. The correlation between IR-seq and RNA-seq shared clonotype proportions rose when single-read clonotypes were removed. In IR-seq, single-read clonotypes were roughly 84% of clonotypes but about 3.5% of total reads; in RNA-seq they were roughly 73% of clonotypes and approximately 40% of reads. IR-seq captured clonotypes at much higher depth and more reliably than RNA-seq, and smaller IR-seq throughput sufficed to identify most shared clonotypes.

TCR libraries were constructed from roughly 0.4 ug RNA using the Immunoverse kit, and molecular barcoded adaptors covering alpha/delta and beta/gamma chains were employed. The same RNA used for transcriptome sequencing was used for TCR library preparation. Sequencing of the TCR libraries was done on an Illumina HiSeq 4000 with 2 x 150 cycles. Regarding the original processing steps: TCR reads were aligned to human V, D, J and C references and assembled into CDR3 clonotypes with MiXCR, including quality filtering and error correction. The tcR package in R was used for analysis of clonotype counts and gene usage diversity. Raw mapping reads were checked after the RNA-seq reads had been mapped by STAR aligner version 2.5.3a onto the human GRCh37 genome. To test the effect of sequencing depth on detected clonotypes, IR-seq fastq files were randomly downsampled using Seqtk 1.3. The public sequencing data were trimmed at Q25 with fastp and processed into clonotypes with MiXCR by TCRdb, which kept only in-frame beta chains. Entries are consolidated by CDR3 protein sequence, retaining the most common genes and DNA. The authors' filters were not applied to this entry. For this sample the table gives about 62,000 distinct CDR3 sequences, of which 15% to 20% were detected only once. The ten largest make up roughly 10% of the sample.

Of note for this clonotype: Its cognate antigen has yet to be identified. No base-level quality is on record; no much larger clone is a single base apart.

CDR1 is given as MDHEN and CDR2 as SYDVKM, both from the germline V gene. Its CDR3 holds 14 amino acids, cysteine through phenylalanine. Of the read, only the CDR3 DNA is kept; its 42 bases are in frame from base 1. V ends up 6 bases short and J 9 bases short, with an unmatched junction base count of 8. Every patient had bone marrow sampled at the time of active disease. Ficoll-Hypaque density gradient centrifugation was used to isolate the bone marrow mononuclear cells. Myeloma plasma cells were removed and CD138-negative cells were collected by negative selection after labeling with CD138 magnetic microbeads on a MACS separator. Flow cytometry on an Attune NxT with CD138 antibodies was used to check the purity of the isolated cells. Total RNA was extracted with TRIzol reagent and quantified with a NanoDrop spectrophotometer. For each patient, paired RNA-seq and IR-seq were run on the CD138-negative bone marrow sample from that patient.

The receptor's source is a donor aged 40 or over with multiple myeloma. The chain links TRBV28 with TRBJ2-1, with 10 bases matching TRBD1. The sequenced material came from a population of CD138-negative cells sorted from bone marrow. Explained via the paper, the cell subset or site label denotes: bone marrow mononuclear cells depleted of CD138+ plasma/myeloma cells by negative magnetic selection. The CDR3 sequence is CASSQGTGAGEQFF. In nucleotide form, the sequence is TGTGCCAGCAGCCAAGGGACAGGGGCCGGTGAGCAGTTCTTC.